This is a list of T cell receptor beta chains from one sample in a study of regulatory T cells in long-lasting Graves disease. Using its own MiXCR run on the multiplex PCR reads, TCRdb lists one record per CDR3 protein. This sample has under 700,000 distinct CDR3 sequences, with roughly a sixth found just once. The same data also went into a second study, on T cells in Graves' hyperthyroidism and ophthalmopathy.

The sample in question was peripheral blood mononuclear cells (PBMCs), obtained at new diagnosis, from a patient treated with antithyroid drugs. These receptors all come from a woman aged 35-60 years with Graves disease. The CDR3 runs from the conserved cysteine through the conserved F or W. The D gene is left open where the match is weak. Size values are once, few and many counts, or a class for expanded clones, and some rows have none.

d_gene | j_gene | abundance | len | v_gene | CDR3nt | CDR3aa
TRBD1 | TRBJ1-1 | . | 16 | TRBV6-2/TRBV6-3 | TGTGCCAGCAGTGGTGACAGGGTAAGAAGGAACACTGAAGCTTTCTTT | CASSGDRVRRNTEAFF
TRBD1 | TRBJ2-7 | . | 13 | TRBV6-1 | TGTGCCATTCGACAGGGGGCGACCCACGAGCAGTACTTC | CAIRQGATHEQYF
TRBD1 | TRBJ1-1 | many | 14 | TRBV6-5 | TGTGCCAGCAGTTACGAGGGGGCATACACTGAAGCTTTCTTT | CASSYEGAYTEAFF
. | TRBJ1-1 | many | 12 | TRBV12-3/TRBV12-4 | TGTGCCAGCACCCAGAGGGGATCAGGAGCTTTCTTT | CASTQRGSGAFF
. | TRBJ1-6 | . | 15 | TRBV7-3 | TGTGCCAGCAGCTTACTGGGCTCCTATAATTCACCCCTCCACTTT | CASSLLGSYNSPLHF
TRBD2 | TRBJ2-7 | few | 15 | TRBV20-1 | TGCAGTGCTCCCCCCAGCGGGGCAAACTCCTACGAGCAGTACTTC | CSAPPSGANSYEQYF
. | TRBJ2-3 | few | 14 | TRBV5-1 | TGCGCCAGCAGCTTGACAGGGTATGCAGATACGCAGTATTTT | CASSLTGYADTQYF
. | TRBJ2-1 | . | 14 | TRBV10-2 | TGCGCCAGCAGCTTGACAGCGACCTACAATGAGCAGTTCTTC | CASSLTATYNEQFF
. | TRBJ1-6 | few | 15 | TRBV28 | TGTGCCACCACCGGGACTACGGGGGGGAATTCACCCCTCCACTTT | CATTGTTGGNSPLHF
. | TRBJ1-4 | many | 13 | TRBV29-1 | TGCAGCGTTGAACGGCAGGGGTATGAAAAACTGTTTTTT | CSVERQGYEKLFF
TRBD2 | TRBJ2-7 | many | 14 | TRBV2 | TGTGCCAGCAGGACTAGCGGGGGAGCGGGCGAGCAGTACTTC | CASRTSGGAGEQYF
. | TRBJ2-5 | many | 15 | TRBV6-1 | TGTGCCAGCGGAAGACCTGGGACTTTCCAAGAGACCCAGTACTTC | CASGRPGTFQETQYF
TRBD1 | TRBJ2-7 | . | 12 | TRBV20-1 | TGCAGTGCTAGAGGACAGGGGTACGAGCAGTACTTC | CSARGQGYEQYF
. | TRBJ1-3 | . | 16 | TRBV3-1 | TGTGCCAGCAGCCAAGGGTTTCTTAGCTCTGGAAACACCATATATTTT | CASSQGFLSSGNTIYF
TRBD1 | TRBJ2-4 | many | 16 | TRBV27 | TGTGCCAGCAGTTCCAGGACAGGGATAGCCAAAAACATTCAGTACTTC | CASSSRTGIAKNIQYF
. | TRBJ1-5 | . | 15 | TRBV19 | TGTGCCAGTAGTATGTCGGGCCTTAGCAATCAGCCCCAGCATTTT | CASSMSGLSNQPQHF
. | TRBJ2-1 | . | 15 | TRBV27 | TGTGCCAGCAGTTTGACAGTAGGATTTGACCATGAGCAGTTCTTC | CASSLTVGFDHEQFF